This T cell receptor (beta chain) was sequenced for a study of glioma-infiltrating T cells after dendritic cell vaccination. Here immunoSEQ multiplex PCR was the method, and the copy in TCRdb shows in-frame clones only, minus some. Among around 90,000 clones listed, roughly four fifths were seen once. V shed 4 bases, J shed 8 bases, and the junction held 7 bases outside the gene matches. The germline V gene has CDR1 SGHRS and CDR2 YFSETQ. The CDR3 extends over 14 amino acids. The time point denotes: after dendritic cell vaccination, including at tumor progression/relapse. This clonotype was sampled from a human donor with glioblastoma. The sequences come from blood, collected after dendritic cell vaccination. The gene calls are TRBV5-1 and TRBJ2-1, with TRBD2 matching over 9 bases. CDR3 nucleotide sequence: TGCGCCAGCAGCCCGGGGACTAGCAGGCATGAGCAGTTCTTC. This translates into CASSPGTSRHEQFF. The whole variable domain, remainder taken from reference TRBV5-1 and TRBJ2-1, is KAGVTQTPRYLIKTRGQQVTLSCSPISGHRSVSWYQQTPGQGLQFLFEYFSETQRNKGNFPGRFSGRQFSNSRSEMNVSTLELGDSALYLCASSPGTSRHEQFFGPGTRLTVL.